A single T cell receptor (beta chain) is shown here with its context. Trimming took off 4 bases at V and 4 bases at J, with 22 bases between the two ends. This CDR3 spans 17 amino acids. The data belong to a study of molecular identifiers for immune sequencing clone quantification. It was with previously described methods and listed TCR primers that bulk TCR libraries were made. One entry per CDR3 protein, called by TCRdb with MiXCR from the PCR reads. The repertoire has under 350,000 distinct CDR3 sequences, roughly 24% of them found once; the top ten carry around 0.7%. V is TRBV12-3 or TRBV12-4 and J is TRBJ1-1; D is undetermined. The specimen sequenced was naive CD8+ T cells from blood, with Jurkat cell RNA spiked in. Subset here: FACS-sorted CD8+CD4-CCR7+CD45RA+ naive T cells. The TCR sequence derives from a human donor in good health. Some libraries in this study had Jurkat cell RNA spiked in. For the CDR3, the DNA is TGTGCCAGCAGTTATCCCCGGGCCCTCCGAAAGGGCACTGAAGCTTTCTTT. Its translation: CASSYPRALRKGTEAFF.